This T cell receptor beta chain was sequenced during a study of T-cell memory formation after mild COVID-19. On the study more broadly: TCR clusters were largely donor specific. Broader study findings: Balance between CD4 and CD8 was seen in clones contracting day 15 to 85, and a CD4+ lean was seen in later expanders.

5'RACE with constant-segment primers built TCRalpha and TCRbeta cDNA libraries with UMIs. TCRdb itself ran the 5' RACE reads through MiXCR, one entry per CDR3 protein. The top ten hold roughly 24% of the sample, which has 140,000 to 150,000 distinct CDR3 sequences, 20% to 25% seen once. Only a few counts were recorded for this clonotype. Antigen unknown. Germline assignment: CDR1 SGHTA and CDR2 FQGTGA. V shed 1 base and J shed 5 bases, with 16 bases lying between them. This CDR3 has 16 amino acids. The sequence derives from an adult woman who had mild COVID-19 (a few samples of this study predate the infection). Cell type and time point are not known. The material sequenced was PBMCs or a T cell subset sorted from them (not recorded which). The V and J genes are TRBV7-3 and TRBJ2-3; D is unresolved. The CDR3 region is CASSLSHTAAEDTQYF. CDR3 bases: TGTGCCAGCAGCTTAAGTCACACGGCCGCAGAAGATACGCAGTATTTT.